This T cell receptor (beta chain) was sequenced for a study of human T cells and chemical hapten exposure. Study as a whole: Per-sample TCR yield variability stemmed mainly from small pooled library volume differences. Notes on the study in general: Donors were affected by alopecia, so their immune reaction might vary from that of healthy individuals.

Via MiXCR, TCRdb re-called the RACE reads, giving one row per CDR3 protein. The table lists some 98,000 distinct CDR3 sequences, 11% of them singletons. V shed 0 bases and J 3 bases; nucleotides not matched to a gene: 1. CDR1 and CDR2 from the germline V gene are SGHTA and FQGTGA. CDR3 length: 15 residues. The time point was: pre-sensitization, week 0. Treatment denoted: therapeutic diphenylcyclopropenone sensitization with weekly scalp DPC. This clonotype was detected many times. Its specificity is unknown. The receptor's source is a woman aged 55-69 years with alopecia areata. Some clones in this sample may be carry-over from other donors' samples. The input for sequencing was whole blood, taken in connection with sensitization to the hapten diphenylcyclopropenone (DPC). The chain uses TRBV7-3 and TRBJ2-5; TRBD2 matches 10 bases. The CDR3 spells CASSLTGLAEETQYF. The DNA of the CDR3 is TGTGCCAGCAGCTTAACTGGACTAGCGGAAGAGACCCAGTACTTC.